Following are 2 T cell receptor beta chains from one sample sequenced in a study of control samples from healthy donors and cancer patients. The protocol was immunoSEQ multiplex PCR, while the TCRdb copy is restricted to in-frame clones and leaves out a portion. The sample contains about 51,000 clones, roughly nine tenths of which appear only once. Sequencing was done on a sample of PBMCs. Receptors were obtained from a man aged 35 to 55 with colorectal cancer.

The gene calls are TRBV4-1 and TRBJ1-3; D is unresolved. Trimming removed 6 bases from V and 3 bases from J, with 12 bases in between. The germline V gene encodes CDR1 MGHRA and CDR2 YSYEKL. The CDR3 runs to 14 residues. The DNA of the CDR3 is TGCGCCAGCAGTCATAATTCTGGTGGAAACACCATATATTTT. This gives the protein CASSHNSGGNTIYF.

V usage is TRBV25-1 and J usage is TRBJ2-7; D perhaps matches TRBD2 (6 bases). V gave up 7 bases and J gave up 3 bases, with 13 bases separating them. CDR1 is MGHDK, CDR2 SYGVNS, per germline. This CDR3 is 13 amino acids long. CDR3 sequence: CASTSAGSYEQYF. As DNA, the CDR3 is TGTGCCAGCACCTCGGCGGGGAGCTACGAGCAGTACTTC.